The 11 T cell receptor beta chains in this list originate from one sample, sequenced in a study of Graves' ophthalmopathy and Graves' hyperthyroidism. RNA transcripts were the template, and TCR beta CDR3 regions were amplified from them. HTBI-primed RT-PCR formed the first round, and a multiplex PCR formed the second. TCRdb reprocessed the multiplex PCR reads with MiXCR, giving one entry per CDR3 protein. The repertoire holds more than 1,000,000 distinct CDR3 sequences, with about 40% as singletons. Sequencing was done on a sample of peripheral blood or thyroid tissue (not recorded which). Receptor source: an adult man with Graves' hyperthyroidism.

This clonotype was seen at least ten times. V usage is TRBV6-5 and J usage is TRBJ1-6; D uncertain. CDR1 and CDR2 from the germline V gene are MNHEY and SVGAGI. V lost 3 bases to trimming and J lost 7 bases, with 13 bases between them. The CDR3 spans 15 residues. This CDR3 is CASSYGGKGNSPLHF. CDR3 coding DNA: TGTGCCAGCAGTTATGGTGGTAAAGGGAATTCACCCCTCCACTTT.

The chain carries TRBV14 and TRBJ2-2, with D perhaps given as TRBD1 or TRBD2 (5 bases each). Between the trimmed V and J ends, which lost 5 bases and 0 bases, there was a span of 13 bases. Germline V gives CDR1 SGHDN, CDR2 FVKESK. The CDR3 contains 16 residues. CDR3 in DNA: TGTGCCAGCAGCGTAGCCGGGGCCCCGAACACCGGGGAGCTGTTTTTT. It is translated as CASSVAGAPNTGELFF.

This clonotype was picked up many times. The chain links TRBV6-6 to TRBJ2-5; TRBD2 aligns across 13 bases. The CDR3 extends over 14 amino acids. Trimming at V came to 5 bases and at J to 7 bases, leaving 4 bases not matched to a gene. Germline assignment: CDR1 MNHNY and CDR2 SVGAGI (reference sequence). CDR3 sequence: CASSGLAGVGTQYF. The CDR3 nucleotides are TGTGCCAGCAGTGGACTAGCGGGAGTAGGGACCCAGTACTTC.

This clonotype was found many times. The chain couples TRBV10-2 to TRBJ2-7, with D perhaps being TRBD1 or TRBD2 (5 bases each). The CDR3 is made up of 11 amino acids. The germline V gene encodes CDR1 WSHSY and CDR2 SAAADI. V lost 1 base to trimming and J lost 13 bases, with 11 bases between them. DNA of the CDR3: TGCGCCAGCAGTGAGTTGGGGGAAATTTACTTC. Translating it yields CASSELGEIYF.

J is TRBJ1-2 and V is TRBV11-2, with 7 bases aligning to TRBD1. J gave up 8 bases and V 2 bases, and 20 bases lay outside the gene matches. The CDR3 has 18 amino acids. Per the germline V gene, CDR1 is SGHAT and CDR2 is FQNNGV. This CDR3 reads CASSLSLDHRAGGGGYTF. DNA of the CDR3: TGTGCCAGCAGCTTAAGTCTTGATCATCGGGCAGGGGGGGGAGGCTACACCTTC.

This clonotype was counted a few times. V usage is TRBV18 and J usage is TRBJ1-5, with D possibly matching TRBD1 (5 bases). Trimming pared 1 base from V and 0 bases from J, leaving 7 bases between. Germline CDR1 and CDR2: KGHSH and LQKENI. The CDR3 is 15 amino acids. CDR3 region: CASSPQGFSNQPQHF. The CDR3 DNA is TGTGCCAGCTCACCACAGGGGTTTAGCAATCAGCCCCAGCATTTT.

This clonotype was seen a handful of times. The CDR3 DNA follows: TGTGCCAGCAGGAAACCGACGGGACTAGCGGGGATCGAGACCCAGTACTTC. Its protein is CASRKPTGLAGIETQYF. V gene TRBV10-3 combines with J gene TRBJ2-5, with 13 bases that match TRBD2. Germline V gene lookup returns CDR1 ENHRY and CDR2 SYGVKD. The CDR3 is 17 residues long. The trim removed 10 bases at V and 5 bases at J, leaving 16 bases unmatched.

V and J are TRBV20-1 and TRBJ2-7, with 7 bases fitting TRBD1. Looked up from germline, CDR1 is DFQATT and CDR2 is SNEGSKA (reference sequence). V shed 8 bases and J 0 bases; nucleotides not matched to a gene: 7. There are 13 residues in the CDR3. The CDR3 DNA sequence: TGCAGTAACGGACAGGCGGGCTCCTACGAGCAGTACTTC. Translation: CSNGQAGSYEQYF.

The chain couples TRBV29-1 to TRBJ2-7; TRBD1 is a possible D gene (5 bases). The CDR3 consists of 16 residues. V was cut by 2 bases and J by 5 bases, with 22 bases left in between. In germline, CDR1 is SQVTM, CDR2 ANQGSEA. CDR3 DNA sequence: TGCAGCGTTGAATTAGGTGTCCGCTCTGGGGCCAACGAGCAGTACTTC. It encodes CSVELGVRSGANEQYF.

The rearrangement joins TRBV20-1 to TRBJ2-7; 13 nucleotides line up with TRBD2. Losses at the gene ends were 0 bases for V and 0 bases for J; bases not matched to a gene: 5. The germline gives CDR1 DFQATT, CDR2 SNEGSKA (reference sequence). This CDR3 is built from 17 residues. The CDR3 region has the DNA TGCAGTGCTAGAGATTTTCGGACTAGCGGGGGCTCCTACGAGCAGTACTTC. Protein sequence: CSARDFRTSGGSYEQYF.

DNA for the CDR3: TGTGCCAGCAGGGCAGGAGGTGGGGCAAACTATGGCTACACCTTC. Translation gives CASRAGGGANYGYTF. The V call is TRBV7-2, the J call TRBJ1-2, with a possible D match to TRBD1 (5 bases). Germline V gene data show CDR1 as SGHTA and CDR2 as FQGNSA. Trimming took off 6 bases at V and 2 bases at J, with 16 bases between the two ends. The CDR3 is made up of 15 amino acids.